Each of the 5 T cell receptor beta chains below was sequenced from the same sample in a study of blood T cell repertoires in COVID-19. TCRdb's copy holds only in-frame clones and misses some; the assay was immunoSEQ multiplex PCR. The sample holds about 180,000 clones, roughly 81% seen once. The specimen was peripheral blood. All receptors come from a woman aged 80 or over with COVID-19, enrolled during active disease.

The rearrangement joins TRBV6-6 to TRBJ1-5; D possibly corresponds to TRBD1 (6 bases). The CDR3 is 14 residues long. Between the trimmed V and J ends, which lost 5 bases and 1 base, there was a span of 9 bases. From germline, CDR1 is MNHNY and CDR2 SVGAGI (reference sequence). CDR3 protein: CASSLQGSNQPQHF. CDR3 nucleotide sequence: TGTGCCAGCAGTCTCCAGGGGAGCAATCAGCCCCAGCATTTT.

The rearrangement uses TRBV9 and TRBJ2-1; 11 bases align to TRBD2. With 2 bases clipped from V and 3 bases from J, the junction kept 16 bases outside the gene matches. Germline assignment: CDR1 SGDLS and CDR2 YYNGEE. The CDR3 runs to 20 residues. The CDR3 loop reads CASSVGGASGRKGLYNEQFF. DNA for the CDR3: TGTGCCAGCAGCGTCGGGGGTGCTAGCGGGAGGAAGGGCCTCTACAATGAGCAGTTCTTC.

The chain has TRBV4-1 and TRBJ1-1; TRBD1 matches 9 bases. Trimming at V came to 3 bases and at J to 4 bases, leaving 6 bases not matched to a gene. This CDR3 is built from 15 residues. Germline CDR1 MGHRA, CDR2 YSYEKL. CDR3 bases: TGCGCCAGCAGCCACCCGACAGGGGGGATCACTGAAGCTTTCTTT. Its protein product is CASSHPTGGITEAFF.

CDR3 nucleotides: TGTGCCAGTAGTCAGAGGGAGCTCGTTCAGCCCCAGCATTTT. As protein: CASSQRELVQPQHF. The chain uses TRBV19 and TRBJ1-5; D gene unclear. Per germline, CDR1 LNHDA and CDR2 SQIVND (reference sequence). The CDR3 covers 14 residues. Deletions cut 5 bases from V and 6 bases from J, with 14 bases between.

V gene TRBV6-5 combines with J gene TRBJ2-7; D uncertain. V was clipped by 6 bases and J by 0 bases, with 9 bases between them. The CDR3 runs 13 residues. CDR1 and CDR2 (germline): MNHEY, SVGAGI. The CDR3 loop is CASSHPSSYEQYF. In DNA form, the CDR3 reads TGTGCCAGCAGCCACCCGAGCTCCTACGAGCAGTACTTC.